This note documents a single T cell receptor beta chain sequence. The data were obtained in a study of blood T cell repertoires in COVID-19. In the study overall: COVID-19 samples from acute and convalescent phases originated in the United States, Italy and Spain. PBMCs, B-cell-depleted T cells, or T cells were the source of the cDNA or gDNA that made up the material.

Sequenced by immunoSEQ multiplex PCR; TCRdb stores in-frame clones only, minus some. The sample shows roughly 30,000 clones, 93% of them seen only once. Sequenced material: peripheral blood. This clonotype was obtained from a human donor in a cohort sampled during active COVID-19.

The CDR3 sequence: CASSRPVVGQPYEQYF. CDR3 bases: TGTGCCAGCAGCCGACCCGTAGTGGGACAGCCCTACGAGCAGTACTTC. This sequence joins TRBV3-1 (or the pseudogene TRBV3-2) and TRBJ2-7, with TRBD1 identical over 7 bases. The V segment lost 4 bases and the J segment 2 bases; nucleotides outside the gene matches: 11. The V gene's germline CDR1 is LGHDT and CDR2 YNNKEL (reference sequence). The CDR3 length is 16 residues.